This T cell receptor (beta chain) emerged from a study of T cells in Graves' hyperthyroidism and ophthalmopathy. Overall study findings and caveats: Most clonotypes expanded in thyroid above 0.001 were likewise present in blood.

Subjects aged 18 to 65 presented with newly diagnosed hyperthyroidism of less than 2 months' duration. The source of the PBMCs was around 9 ml of fresh peripheral blood. This clonotype was detected only a few times. Its antigen remains unknown. A read error may produce the germline difference seen at one junction end. Looked up from germline, CDR1 is GTSNPN and CDR2 is SVGIG (reference sequence). This CDR3 comprises 17 residues. What was amplified from RNA transcripts were TCR beta CDR3 regions. HTBI primers drove first-round RT-PCR of the TCR CDR3. A single record per CDR3 protein comes from TCRdb applying MiXCR to the multiplex PCR reads. Of about 200,000 distinct CDR3 sequences listed, less than 20% were seen once; the top ten hold 53%.

The source of this sequence is a woman in her forties or fifties with Graves' hyperthyroidism. This chain joins TRBV30 and TRBJ2-3, with 13 bases matching TRBD2. Sequencing was carried out using blood. CDR3 nucleotides: TGTGCCGGGAGTGGAACTAGCGGGAGGGGAAGCACAGATACGCAGTATTTT. Protein sequence: CAGSGTSGRGSTDTQYF.